The sequence of this T cell receptor beta chain was determined in a study of naive and memory T cell subsets. TCR cDNA received a 3' ligated oligonucleotide that carried a UMI. RNA was extracted from under 3 ml of whole blood of healthy adults. Trimming stripped 4 bases from V and 2 bases from J, with 21 bases between. The germline V gene has CDR1 LGHNA and CDR2 YSLEER. This CDR3 has 18 amino acids. Ligated cDNA underwent four rounds of PCR with nested alpha and beta constant region primers and SP2. TCRdb recomputed calls from the 5' RACE reads with MiXCR, one row per CDR3 protein. Of some 60,000 distinct CDR3 sequences in the sample, approximately 8% are singletons; the top ten hold roughly 8.9%.

V is TRBV4-3 and J is TRBJ2-4; D may be TRBD1 or TRBD2 (6 bases each). The sequence came from a female donor in good health. CDR3 loop: CASSLEPEGGRSKNIQYF. CDR3 DNA: TGCGCCAGCAGCCTCGAACCGGAGGGGGGCCGGTCCAAAAACATTCAGTACTTC.